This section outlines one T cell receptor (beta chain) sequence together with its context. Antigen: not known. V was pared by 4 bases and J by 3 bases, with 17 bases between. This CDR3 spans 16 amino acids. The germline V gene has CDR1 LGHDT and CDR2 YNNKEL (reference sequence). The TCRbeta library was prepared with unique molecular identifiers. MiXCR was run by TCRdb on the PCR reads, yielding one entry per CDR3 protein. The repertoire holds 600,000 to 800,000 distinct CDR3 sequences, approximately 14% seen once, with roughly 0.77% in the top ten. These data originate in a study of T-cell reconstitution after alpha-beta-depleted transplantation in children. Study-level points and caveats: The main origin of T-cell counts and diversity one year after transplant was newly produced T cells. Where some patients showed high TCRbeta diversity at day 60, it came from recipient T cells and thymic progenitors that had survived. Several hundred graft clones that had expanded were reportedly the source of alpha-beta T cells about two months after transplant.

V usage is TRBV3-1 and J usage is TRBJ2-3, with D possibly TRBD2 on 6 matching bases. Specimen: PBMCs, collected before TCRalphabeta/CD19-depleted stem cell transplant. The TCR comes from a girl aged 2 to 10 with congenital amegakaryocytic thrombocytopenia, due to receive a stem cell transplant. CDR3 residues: CASSPTGREPTDTQYF. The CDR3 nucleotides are TGTGCCAGCAGCCCAACAGGCCGGGAGCCTACAGATACGCAGTATTTT.